The source of this T cell receptor (beta chain) is a study of shared clonotypes between healthy human individuals (dated by TCRdb to the early 2020s). Looking at the study overall: A few men and a couple of women, aged 18 to 49 years, made up the cohort. For each donor, three plates each were used for CD4 naive and CD4 memory, two plates were used for CD8 naive, and one plate was used for CD8 memory. To estimate repertoire size and how much clonotypes are shared between individuals, the study performed deep sequencing of blood TCR repertoires from about five healthy adults. Different laboratories and diverse techniques were used to prepare libraries and sequence TCR repertoires, to increase sequencing depth and limit assay-specific biases. Between about 0.9 and 9 billion PBMCs per donor were obtained by leukapheresis. General conclusions and limits of the study: Because the study included only a small number of donors, the genetic and exposure-history diversity represented was limited. Larger estimated clonotype richness was generally found for naive subsets than for memory subsets. Incomplete sequencing was indicated by rarefaction of sorted-subset datasets, despite the large sequencing depth. Pairwise subsampling led to the expectation that sequencing depth would affect the degree of clonotype sharing among donors. When a handful of donors were compared, the shared fraction of clonotypes was around 5% for naive CD4, 3.5% for naive CD8, 2% to 2.5% for memory CD4, and 0.35% to 0.4% for memory CD8. Higher generation probabilities were observed for clonotypes shared by all four sorted-subset donors than for non-shared clonotypes. Sampling was restricted to blood, and TCR repertoires in tissue are likely to differ from TCR repertoires in blood.

Concerning this clone itself: The antigen it recognizes is unknown. No qualities accompany the bases; no much larger clone lies one base away.

From the cysteine through the phenylalanine, the CDR3 covers 12 amino acids. Only CDR3 DNA is held: 36 bases, read in frame from base 1. CDR1 and CDR2 were assigned from the germline V gene as KGHSH and LQKENI. V is cut by 2 bases and J by 7 bases, and the space between the germline ends is 7 bases. Using the deep immunoSEQ assay, TCR CDR3 regions were amplified from genomic DNA by multiplex PCR. Genomic DNA extracted from each cell subset was distributed evenly over all wells of several immunoSEQ 96-well plates, and each plate served as one replicate. For sorted subsets, approximately 190 ng genomic DNA, equal to about 30,000 T cell genomes, was loaded into each replicate PCR. Purified libraries were measured with a Qubit 3.0 fluorometer, size-checked on a Bioanalyzer 2100, and measured again with the KAPA Library Quantification kit. Every immunoSEQ 96-well plate was sequenced on a dedicated single-read 150-cycle Illumina NextSeq 550 flow cell. The original methods were these. The immunoSEQ output contained only junctional sequences without quality scores, so filtering could not match that applied to full-length reads. Sequences were annotated with PyIR, a Python wrapper for IgBLAST v1.9, and V/J genes and CDR3 were assigned using IMGT germline references. Reads were filtered out if the reads had weak V/J assignments (E-value above 1e-6), no CDR3, stop codons, out-of-frame junctions, or ambiguous translated residues. V3J clonotypes were defined as sequences sharing the same inferred V gene, J gene, and CDR3 amino acid sequence. Percentage overlap between repertoires was computed as shared unique clonotypes divided by the size of the smaller repertoire. Three approaches were used to assess repertoire richness: RTK rarefaction, the Chao1 estimator, and Recon v2.1 estimates of unobserved clonotypes. Generation probabilities for all TCRbeta clonotypes obtained by the gDNA method from a handful of donors were computed using OLGA. TCRdb holds this immuneACCESS table with in-frame rearrangements only. Some clones are missing; in checked studies, unresolved V genes explain under half, and the rest has no known cause. That table supplies the V and J calls and clone size; D and trimming were determined from the DNA. Here the sample has about 92,000 clones; approximately 75% occur a single time. Together, the top ten hold roughly 50% of the sample.

The donors were healthy, HIV-negative adults with no recently reported acute infections or vaccinations. All donors were Caucasian adults living in Nashville, Tennessee, USA. CD8 memory samples consisted of magnetically selected CD45RO+ cells combined with CCR7-negative CD45RA+ effector memory (TemRA) cells. Blood was obtained by leukapheresis, after which PBMCs were separated by Ficoll-Histopaque density gradient centrifugation and cryopreserved in liquid nitrogen vapor phase. Analytical flow cytometry was used to check the purity and quantity of each magnetically sorted T cell population. Each sorted fraction had its genomic DNA isolated and then quantified by UV absorbance on a Nanodrop 2000c.

The source material was memory CD8+ T cells sorted from blood. Taken with the paper, the label for cell subset or site translates to: CD45RO+ cells pooled with CCR7-negative TemRA cells. The receptor chain draws on TRBV18 and TRBJ2-3; too little of a D gene remains to name it. This receptor was obtained from a man between 25 and 39 years old in good health. CDR3 protein: CASSPEGNTQYF. The sequence in DNA is TGTGCCAGCTCACCAGAAGGAAATACGCAGTATTTT.